The clone carrying this T cell receptor (beta chain) came up a few times. This sample is drawn from a study of identical twins. The junction had 0 bases not matched to a gene; V was cut back by 4 bases and J by 3 bases. The CDR3 contains 14 residues. Each CDR3 protein is one row after TCRdb ran MiXCR on the 5' RACE reads. The sample holds about 890,000 distinct CDR3 sequences, roughly 12% seen once. These same records also appear under a second study, on yellow fever vaccine responses in identical twins.

The TCR sequence derives from a young woman in good health. The specimen was PBMCs. V is TRBV12-3 or TRBV12-4 and J is TRBJ1-4, with 9 bases matching TRBD1. The DNA for the CDR3 is TGTGCCAGCAGTTGGACAGGGGCTAATGAAAAACTGTTTTTT. This codes for CASSWTGANEKLFF.